These T cell receptor beta chains were read from a single sample in a study of chemoradiotherapy in HPV16-positive cancers. Method: immunoSEQ multiplex PCR; TCRdb's copy keeps in-frame clones and lacks some. The sample contains over 10,000 clones, approximately 80% of which appear only once. Sample collection was performed from a patient who underwent chemoradiotherapy. These receptors were taken from a human donor with HPV-associated anogenital cancer. Both conserved end residues are part of each CDR3. Each record gives: D gene, J gene, V gene, clone size, CDR3 protein, CDR3 DNA. D genes are given only for firm matches. Rows may omit the clone size; those that give it use once, few, many or a size class.

>TRBD2|TRBJ2-3|TRBV15|NA
CATSRVLAGSTDTQYF
TGTGCCACCAGCAGAGTTTTAGCGGGGAGCACAGATACGCAGTATTTT
>TRBD2|TRBJ2-7|TRBV7-2|NA
CASSASGAYEQYF
TGTGCCAGCAGCGCTAGCGGGGCATACGAGCAGTACTTC
>NA|TRBJ2-2|TRBV6-1|NA
CASSGLDSGELFF
TGTGCCAGCAGCGGATTAGATTCCGGGGAGCTGTTTTTT
>NA|TRBJ1-5|TRBV9|NA
CASSWGGDQPQHF
TGTGCCAGCAGCTGGGGGGGGGATCAGCCCCAGCATTTT
>NA|TRBJ2-7|TRBV5-1|NA
CASSSQDWSSYEQYF
TGCGCCAGCAGCTCCCAGGACTGGAGCTCCTACGAGCAGTACTTC
>NA|TRBJ1-6|TRBV4-3|NA
CASSQDIRGGSYNSPLHF
TGCGCCAGCAGCCAAGATATCCGGGGGGGGTCCTATAATTCACCCCTCCACTTT
>NA|TRBJ1-1|TRBV7-2|NA
CASSFNQGNTEAFF
TGTGCCAGCAGCTTTAATCAGGGGAACACTGAAGCTTTCTTT
>NA|TRBJ1-1|TRBV7-2|once
CASSLAGFAEAFF
TGTGCCAGCAGCTTAGCAGGGTTTGCTGAAGCTTTCTTT
>NA|TRBJ2-5|TRBV10-3|once
CAISTGRETQYF
TGTGCCATTAGCACAGGGAGGGAGACCCAGTACTTC
>NA|TRBJ2-3|TRBV2|NA
CAIRLTGTDTQYF
TGTGCCATCAGGTTGACGGGCACAGATACGCAGTATTTT
>NA|TRBJ2-7|TRBV6-6|NA
CASSLGRQTGYEQYF
TGTGCCAGCAGTTTGGGACGGCAAACGGGCTACGAGCAGTACTTC
>TRBD2|TRBJ2-5|TRBV7-2|NA
CASSLAVAGGQGTQYF
TGTGCCAGCAGCTTAGCGGTAGCGGGGGGTCAGGGGACCCAGTACTTC
>NA|TRBJ2-3|TRBV4-3|NA
CASSQDLGDTQYF
TGCGCCAGCAGCCAAGACCTCGGCGATACGCAGTATTTT
>TRBD1|TRBJ1-5|TRBV7-8|large
CASSSHGTADQPQHF
TGTGCCAGCAGCTCACACGGGACAGCCGATCAGCCCCAGCATTTT
>TRBD1|TRBJ1-1|TRBV12-5|NA
CASGTGQGYTEAFF
TGTGCTAGTGGGACGGGACAGGGATACACTGAAGCTTTCTTT
>TRBD1|TRBJ1-6|TRBV16|NA
CASSPREGANSPLHF
TGTGCCAGCAGCCCTAGGGAGGGGGCGAATTCACCCCTCCACTTT
>NA|TRBJ1-1|TRBV5-4|few
CASSSGTDMNTEAFF
TGTGCCAGCAGCTCCGGGACGGACATGAACACTGAAGCTTTCTTT
>NA|TRBJ1-1|TRBV28|NA
CASSGGGTEAFF
TGTGCCAGCAGTGGGGGGGGCACTGAAGCTTTCTTT
>TRBD2|TRBJ2-4|TRBV10-3|NA
CAISESTGRENIQYF
TGTGCCATCAGTGAGTCGACCGGGAGGGAAAACATTCAGTACTTC
>NA|TRBJ2-7|TRBV7-9|few
CASSPLGQGDEQYF
TGTGCCAGCAGCCCCCTTGGGCAGGGCGACGAGCAGTACTTC
>NA|TRBJ1-2|TRBV7-9|NA
CALKRGERYTF
TGTGCCTTAAAGAGAGGGGAACGCTACACCTTC
>NA|TRBJ1-2|TRBV20-1|NA
CSASTSYTF
TGCAGTGCTAGTACCAGCTACACCTTC
>NA|TRBJ2-1|TRBV27|NA
CASSAPGQNNEQFF
TGTGCCAGCAGTGCGCCGGGGCAGAACAATGAGCAGTTCTTC
>TRBD1|TRBJ2-5|TRBV9|NA
CASSVVGDRGETQYF
TGTGCCAGCAGCGTAGTGGGGGACAGAGGGGAGACCCAGTACTTC
>NA|TRBJ2-2|TRBV5-5|NA
CASSLLGGRGGELFF
TGTGCCAGCAGCTTGCTGGGGGGGCGCGGCGGGGAGCTGTTTTTT
>TRBD1|TRBJ1-5|TRBV7-8|NA
CASSLGGGGNQPQHF
TGTGCCAGCAGCTTAGGAGGGGGCGGCAATCAGCCCCAGCATTTT
>NA|TRBJ2-1|TRBV11-2|NA
CASSFDTGGHSNNEQFF
TGTGCCAGCAGCTTCGACACGGGGGGCCATTCCAACAATGAGCAGTTCTTC
>NA|TRBJ1-2|TRBV2|NA
CASSRQVQGLGYTF
TGTGCCAGCAGTCGACAGGTTCAGGGGCTCGGCTACACCTTC